This passage covers 16 T cell receptor beta chains from one sample sequenced in a study of blood T cell repertoires in COVID-19. Profiling relied on immunoSEQ multiplex PCR, and the TCRdb table lists in-frame clones only, not all of them. The profile covers some 250,000 clones, with approximately 83% appearing a single time and less than 4% taken by the ten largest. The sequenced sample consisted of peripheral blood. The origin of the receptors is a young woman who had recovered from COVID-19.

The chain employs TRBV6-1 and TRBJ2-7, with 7 bases aligning to TRBD1. CDR3 length: 15 amino acids. Looked up from germline, CDR1 is MNHNS and CDR2 is SASEGT. The V segment lost 4 bases and the J segment 2 bases; nucleotides outside the gene matches: 8. Here the CDR3 reads CASSVAPTGPYEQYF. CDR3 DNA: TGTGCCAGCAGTGTAGCCCCGACAGGGCCCTACGAGCAGTACTTC.

The chain joins TRBV5-5 to TRBJ1-1; 8 bases match TRBD1. Trimming removed 1 base from V and 1 base from J; junction bases left unmatched: 3. Germline V gives CDR1 SGHKS, CDR2 YYEKEE (reference sequence). The CDR3 extends over 15 amino acids. CDR3 sequence reads: CASSLSDRGNTEAFF. CDR3 DNA: TGTGCCAGCAGCTTGTCCGACAGGGGGAACACTGAAGCTTTCTTT.

The chain employs TRBV10-2 and TRBJ2-7; possible D gene TRBD2, 6 bases. CDR1 and CDR2 from the germline V gene are WSHSY and SAAADI. This CDR3 is built from 14 residues. V shed 4 bases and J shed 3 bases, with 13 bases lying between them. Here the CDR3 DNA reads TGCGCCAGCAGTGTAGACGTGGGAGGCTACGAGCAGTACTTC. Translation gives CASSVDVGGYEQYF.

The chain employs TRBV10-2 and TRBJ2-5; 8 nucleotides match TRBD1. J lost 3 bases, V lost 3 bases, and 9 bases had no gene match. This CDR3 is 16 amino acids long. Per the germline V gene, CDR1 is WSHSY and CDR2 is SAAADI. The CDR3 bases are TGCGCCAGCAGTGATTACCAAAACAGGGGGGAAGAGACCCAGTACTTC. Its protein product is CASSDYQNRGEETQYF.

The chain employs TRBV11-2 and TRBJ2-1; D not resolved. The germline gives CDR1 SGHAT, CDR2 FQNNGV. CDR3 size: 15 residues. V dropped 1 base and J dropped 0 bases, with 7 bases sitting between them. CDR3 nucleotide sequence: TGTGCCAGCAGCTTAGGGTCCAGCTCCTACAATGAGCAGTTCTTC. Protein sequence: CASSLGSSSYNEQFF.

The J gene is TRBJ2-3, the V gene TRBV5-6; a possible D gene is TRBD2 (5 bases). In germline, CDR1 is SGHDT, CDR2 YYEEEE. Trimming removed 2 bases at V and 3 bases at J, with 16 bases between. CDR3 length: 16 amino acids. The CDR3 sequence: CASSLMTTGWTDTQYF. The CDR3 DNA reads TGTGCCAGCAGCTTAATGACCACGGGGTGGACAGATACGCAGTATTTT.

The chain employs TRBV5-6 and TRBJ2-5; 7 bases are a match to TRBD2. Germline CDR1 and CDR2: SGHDT and YYEEEE. V dropped 1 base and J dropped 0; count of bases not matched to a gene: 6. There are 16 residues in the CDR3. CDR3 protein: CASSLISGGYQETQYF. The CDR3 DNA follows: TGTGCCAGCAGCTTGATCTCCGGGGGGTACCAAGAGACCCAGTACTTC.

The chain couples TRBV5-1 to TRBJ2-3; 7 bases align to TRBD1. Germline CDR1 reads SGHRS; CDR2 reads YFSETQ. The CDR3 is 15 amino acids. V lost 2 bases, J lost 2 bases, and 5 bases stayed unmatched. DNA for the CDR3: TGCGCCAGCAGCTTCGTAGGGGGCAACACAGATACGCAGTATTTT. Amino acid sequence: CASSFVGGNTDTQYF.

The chain couples TRBV5-1 to TRBJ2-3; D might be TRBD1 (6 bases). CDR1 is SGHRS, CDR2 YFSETQ, per germline. The V end lost 7 bases, the J end lost 2 bases, and 14 bases lay between the germline ends. This CDR3 has 14 amino acids. The DNA for the CDR3 is TGCGCCAGCGTCCGAGGGGGTTCCACAGATACGCAGTATTTT. Residues: CASVRGGSTDTQYF.

This clone turned up a few times. The J gene is TRBJ2-2, the V gene TRBV7-3, with TRBD2 identical over 8 bases. Germline assignment: CDR1 SGHTA and CDR2 FQGTGA. With 4 bases clipped from V and 7 bases from J, the junction kept 11 bases outside the gene matches. The CDR3 length is 16 residues. In nucleotides, the CDR3 is TGTGCCAGCAGCTCCAGCGGGGGCAAAGGGGGCGGGGAGCTGTTTTTT. Its protein product is CASSSSGGKGGGELFF.

The chain recombines TRBV5-1 with TRBJ1-2; a possible D gene is TRBD1 (6 bases). The germline CDR1 and CDR2 sequences are SGHRS and YFSETQ. The ends were cut back, 2 bases at V and 5 bases at J, with 16 bases in the middle. This CDR3 is built from 15 residues. This chain's CDR3 is CASSFQQGIGYGYTF. The CDR3 DNA sequence: TGCGCCAGCAGCTTCCAGCAGGGGATTGGGTATGGCTACACCTTC.

The chain links TRBV18 to TRBJ1-1, with 8 bases aligning to TRBD1. Germline CDR1 and CDR2: KGHSH and LQKENI. There are 16 residues in the CDR3. V trimming: 4 bases; J trimming: 4 bases; junction bases outside the gene matches: 11. The CDR3 loop reads CASSLTGTGGSTEAFF. CDR3 DNA: TGTGCCAGCTCACTTACCGGGACAGGAGGGAGCACTGAAGCTTTCTTT. The variable domain in full, completed from reference TRBV18 and TRBJ1-1, reads NAGVMQNPRHLVRRRGQEARLRCSPMKGHSHVYWYRQLPEEGLKFMVYLQKENIIDESGMPKERFSAEFPKEGPSILRIQQVVRGDSAAYFCASSLTGTGGSTEAFFGQGTRLTVV.

J is TRBJ1-3 and V is TRBV20-1; D gene uncertain. The V gene's germline CDR1 is DFQATT and CDR2 SNEGSKA (reference sequence). The CDR3 covers 14 residues. V dropped 3 bases and J dropped 0 bases, with 9 bases sitting between them. The CDR3 coding sequence is TGCAGTGCTAGTATATCGAGCTCTGGAAACACCATATATTTT. Translating gives CSASISSSGNTIYF.

V gene TRBV5-1 combines with J gene TRBJ2-1; tentative D call: TRBD1 (6 bases). Germline loops: CDR1 SGHRS, CDR2 YFSETQ. V dropped 0 bases and J dropped 5 bases, with 9 bases sitting between them. This CDR3 is built from 14 residues. CDR3 sequence (DNA): TGCGCCAGCAGCTTGGCAGGGACAAACAATGAGCAGTTCTTC. This translates into CASSLAGTNNEQFF.

The chain joins TRBV28 to TRBJ1-1; no clear D gene. CDR1 MDHEN and CDR2 SYDVKM come from the germline V gene. The CDR3 covers 11 residues. Trimming cost V 6 bases and J 7 bases, with 9 bases left between them. In DNA, the CDR3 is TGTGCCAGCAGCTTTGCGGGTGAAGCTTTCTTT. This encodes CASSFAGEAFF. The whole variable domain, filled in from reference TRBV28 and TRBJ1-1, reads DVKVTQSSRYLVKRTGEKVFLECVQDMDHENMFWYRQDPGLGLRLIYFSYDVKMKEKGDIPEGYSVSREKKERFSLILESASTNQTSMYLCASSFAGEAFFGQGTRLTVV.

This clone appeared a few times. The sample contains more than one DNA sequence encoding this CDR3. The CDR3 reads CASRETSGGNEQFF. The CDR3 bases are TGTGCCAGCAGGGAGACTAGCGGAGGCAATGAGCAGTTCTTC. The chain couples TRBV2 to TRBJ2-1; 9 bases are shared with TRBD2. The germline V gene encodes CDR1 SNHLY and CDR2 FYNNEI. V shed 6 bases, J shed 6 bases, and the junction held 6 bases outside the gene matches. The CDR3 length is 14 residues.